These 5 T cell receptor beta chains were all obtained from the same sample, sequenced in a study of blood T cell repertoires in COVID-19 (dated by TCRdb to the early 2020s). Library generation was performed with the immunoSEQ multiplex PCR assay. This is the immuneACCESS table as TCRdb keeps it, with only in-frame sequences that have V and J called. A part of the clones is gone; compared with another copy, unresolved V genes explain less than half, and the rest is unexplained. The sample profile shows around 170,000 clones; under 90% of them were found once. The ten largest clones capture about 12% of the sample. The sample taken for sequencing was PBMCs or T cells enriched from blood (not recorded which). These receptors were taken from a man aged 50-59 years who had recovered from COVID-19.

This sequence joins TRBV7-3 and TRBJ1-1; TRBD1 aligns across 8 bases. The ends lost 4 bases at V and 6 bases at J; junction bases unmatched: 4. The germline V gene encodes CDR1 SGHTA and CDR2 FQGTGA. The CDR3 loop spans 13 amino acids. The CDR3 DNA reads TGTGCCAGCAGCTCTTACAGGGGGTCTGAAGCTTTCTTT. Residues: CASSSYRGSEAFF.

The V and J genes are TRBV3-1 (or the pseudogene TRBV3-2) and TRBJ2-7, with D possibly matching TRBD2 (6 bases). Germline CDR1 is LGHDT and CDR2 is YNNKEL (reference sequence). Trimming stripped 1 base from V and 5 bases from J, with 15 bases between. The CDR3 spans 15 residues. The CDR3: CASSQAGGGADEQYF. CDR3 coding DNA: TGTGCCAGCAGCCAAGCGGGTGGAGGGGCTGACGAGCAGTACTTC.

The V and J genes are TRBV10-3 and TRBJ1-1; TRBD1 aligns across 7 bases. The CDR3 runs 13 residues. J was trimmed by 3 bases and V by 10 bases; bases with no gene match: 8. Per the germline V gene, CDR1 is ENHRY and CDR2 is SYGVKD. CDR3 in amino acids: CATRGQRDTEAFF. The CDR3 DNA is TGTGCCACTCGGGGACAGAGGGACACTGAAGCTTTCTTT.

The chain recombines TRBV5-1 with TRBJ1-3; perhaps TRBD1 as D (6 bases). Germline loops: CDR1 SGHRS, CDR2 YFSETQ. This CDR3 region has 14 residues. Trimming pared 4 bases from V and 3 bases from J, leaving 11 bases between. The DNA for the CDR3 is TGCGCCAGCAGCCCACAGGGTGATGGAAACACCATATATTTT. Protein: CASSPQGDGNTIYF.

This clone was observed a handful of times. This sequence joins TRBV6-5 and TRBJ1-1, with D possibly being TRBD1 (6 bases). The V and J ends lost 4 bases and 1 base respectively, with 13 bases between them. The CDR3 extends over 15 amino acids. CDR1 MNHEY and CDR2 SVGAGI come from the germline V gene. CDR3 amino acids: CASSFGGAPNTEAFF. For the CDR3, the DNA is TGTGCCAGCAGTTTCGGGGGGGCACCGAACACTGAAGCTTTCTTT.